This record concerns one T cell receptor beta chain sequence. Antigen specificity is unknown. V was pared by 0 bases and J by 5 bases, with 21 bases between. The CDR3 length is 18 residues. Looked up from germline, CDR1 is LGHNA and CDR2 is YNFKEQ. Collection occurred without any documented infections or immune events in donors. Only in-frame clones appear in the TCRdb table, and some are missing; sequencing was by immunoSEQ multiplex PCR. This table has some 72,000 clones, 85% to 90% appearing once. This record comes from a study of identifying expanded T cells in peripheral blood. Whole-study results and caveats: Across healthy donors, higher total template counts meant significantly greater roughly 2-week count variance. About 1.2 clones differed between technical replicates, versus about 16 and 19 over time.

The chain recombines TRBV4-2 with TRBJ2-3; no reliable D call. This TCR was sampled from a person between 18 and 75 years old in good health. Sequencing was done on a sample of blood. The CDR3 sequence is CASSQDPPRAPAVDTQYF. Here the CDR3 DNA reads TGTGCCAGCAGCCAAGATCCCCCAAGGGCGCCGGCGGTAGATACGCAGTATTTT.